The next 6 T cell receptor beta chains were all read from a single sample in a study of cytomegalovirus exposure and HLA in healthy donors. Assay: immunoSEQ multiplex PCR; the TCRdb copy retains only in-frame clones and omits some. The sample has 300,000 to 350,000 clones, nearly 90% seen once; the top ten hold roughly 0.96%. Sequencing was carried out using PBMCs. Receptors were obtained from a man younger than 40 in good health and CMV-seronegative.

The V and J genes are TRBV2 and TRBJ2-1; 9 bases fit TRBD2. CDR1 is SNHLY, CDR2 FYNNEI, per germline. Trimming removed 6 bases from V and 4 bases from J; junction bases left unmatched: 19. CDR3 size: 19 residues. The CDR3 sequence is CASSQIPGLAQTRYNEQFF. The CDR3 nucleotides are TGTGCCAGCAGCCAAATCCCGGGACTAGCTCAAACTCGTTACAATGAGCAGTTCTTC.

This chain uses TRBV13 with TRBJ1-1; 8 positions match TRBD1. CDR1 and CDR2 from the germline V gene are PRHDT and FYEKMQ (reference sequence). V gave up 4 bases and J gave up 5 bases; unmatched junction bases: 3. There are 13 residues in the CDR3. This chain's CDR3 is CASSSGQVTEAFF. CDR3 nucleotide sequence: TGTGCCAGCAGCTCGGGACAGGTGACTGAAGCTTTCTTT.

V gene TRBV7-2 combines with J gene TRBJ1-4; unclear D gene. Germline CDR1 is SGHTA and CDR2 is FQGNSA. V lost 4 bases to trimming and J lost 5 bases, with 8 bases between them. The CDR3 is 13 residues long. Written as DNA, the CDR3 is TGTGCCAGCAGCTATCGGAGGAATGAAAAACTGTTTTTT. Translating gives CASSYRRNEKLFF.

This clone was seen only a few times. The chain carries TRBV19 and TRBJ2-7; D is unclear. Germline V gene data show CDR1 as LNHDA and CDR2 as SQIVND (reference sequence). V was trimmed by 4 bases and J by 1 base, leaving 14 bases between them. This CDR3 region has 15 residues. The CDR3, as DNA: TGTGCCAGTAGTAATCTACTCTCCGGGTCCTACGAGCAGTACTTC. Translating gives CASSNLLSGSYEQYF.

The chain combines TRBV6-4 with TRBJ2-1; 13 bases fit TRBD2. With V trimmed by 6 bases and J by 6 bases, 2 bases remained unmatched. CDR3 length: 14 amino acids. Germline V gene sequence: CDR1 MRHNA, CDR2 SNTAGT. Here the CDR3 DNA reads TGTGCCAGCAGAACTAGCGGGGGGGGCAATGAGCAGTTCTTC. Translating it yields CASRTSGGGNEQFF.

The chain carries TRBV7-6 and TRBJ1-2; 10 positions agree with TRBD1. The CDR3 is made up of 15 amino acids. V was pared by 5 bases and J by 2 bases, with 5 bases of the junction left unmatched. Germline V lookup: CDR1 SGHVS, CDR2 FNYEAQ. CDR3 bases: TGTGCCAGCAGCCGGGACAGGGGAGGGAACTATGGCTACACCTTC. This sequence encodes CASSRDRGGNYGYTF.